This T cell receptor beta chain comes out of a study of long-term antiretroviral therapy in people with HIV. The CDR3 is 12 amino acids. The germline V and J ends were trimmed by 7 bases and 4 bases, with 11 bases remaining between them. Germline-derived CDR1 and CDR2 are MDHEN and SYDVKM. Note on this clone: Its cognate antigen is unknown.

The study, taken as a whole, reports: Even long-term ART left TRB diversity below transplant donor controls, despite gains. Records did not include ART adherence, viral resistance or therapy changes.

immunoSEQ v3.0 was run at survey level. Assay used: immunoSEQ multiplex PCR; TCRdb lists only in-frame clones, some missing. Seen here are approximately 6,500 clones, approximately 83% observed once, and the top ten hold approximately 3%. The J gene is TRBJ2-7, the V gene TRBV28; D perhaps matches TRBD1 (5 bases). The clonotype originates from a woman in her forties or fifties with HIV. Sequencing used unsorted PBMCs, obtained 3.7 years after starting antiretroviral therapy. CDR3 DNA: TGTGCCAGCAATAATCAGGGATACGAGCAGTACTTC. Translating gives CASNNQGYEQYF.